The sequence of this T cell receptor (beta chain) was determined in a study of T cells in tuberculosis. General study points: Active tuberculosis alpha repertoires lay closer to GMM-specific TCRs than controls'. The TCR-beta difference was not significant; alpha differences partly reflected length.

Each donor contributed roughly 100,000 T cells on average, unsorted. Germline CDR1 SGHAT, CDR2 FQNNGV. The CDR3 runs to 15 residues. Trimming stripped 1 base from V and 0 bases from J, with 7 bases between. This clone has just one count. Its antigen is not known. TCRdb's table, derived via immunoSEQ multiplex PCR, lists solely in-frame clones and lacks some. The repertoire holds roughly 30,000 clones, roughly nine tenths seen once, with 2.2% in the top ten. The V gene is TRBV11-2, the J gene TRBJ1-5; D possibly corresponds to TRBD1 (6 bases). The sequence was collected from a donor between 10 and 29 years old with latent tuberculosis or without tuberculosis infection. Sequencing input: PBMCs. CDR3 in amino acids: CASSLAGDSNQPQHF. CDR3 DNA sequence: TGTGCCAGCAGCTTAGCAGGGGATAGCAATCAGCCCCAGCATTTT.